This TCR beta chain was obtained from a study of blood T cells in healthy people across ages. A second PCR, run for about 6 to 11 cycles, used a sample-barcoded 5' primer plus a J-beta primer mix. TCRdb independently ran MiXCR on the 5' RACE reads; one entry per CDR3 protein. Of roughly 1,500,000 distinct CDR3 sequences in the sample, approximately 38% were seen once. Per the germline V gene, CDR1 is SGDLS and CDR2 is YYNGEE. The CDR3 extends over 14 amino acids. The V and J ends lost 4 bases and 7 bases, in that order; junction bases with no gene match: 10. The sequence came from a woman between 18 and 30 years old in good health. The gene calls are TRBV9 and TRBJ2-7; 8 nucleotides match TRBD2. Input material: blood. The DNA for the CDR3 is TGTGCCAGCAGCTTCACTAGCGGCAACAATGAGCAGTACTTC. It translates to CASSFTSGNNEQYF.